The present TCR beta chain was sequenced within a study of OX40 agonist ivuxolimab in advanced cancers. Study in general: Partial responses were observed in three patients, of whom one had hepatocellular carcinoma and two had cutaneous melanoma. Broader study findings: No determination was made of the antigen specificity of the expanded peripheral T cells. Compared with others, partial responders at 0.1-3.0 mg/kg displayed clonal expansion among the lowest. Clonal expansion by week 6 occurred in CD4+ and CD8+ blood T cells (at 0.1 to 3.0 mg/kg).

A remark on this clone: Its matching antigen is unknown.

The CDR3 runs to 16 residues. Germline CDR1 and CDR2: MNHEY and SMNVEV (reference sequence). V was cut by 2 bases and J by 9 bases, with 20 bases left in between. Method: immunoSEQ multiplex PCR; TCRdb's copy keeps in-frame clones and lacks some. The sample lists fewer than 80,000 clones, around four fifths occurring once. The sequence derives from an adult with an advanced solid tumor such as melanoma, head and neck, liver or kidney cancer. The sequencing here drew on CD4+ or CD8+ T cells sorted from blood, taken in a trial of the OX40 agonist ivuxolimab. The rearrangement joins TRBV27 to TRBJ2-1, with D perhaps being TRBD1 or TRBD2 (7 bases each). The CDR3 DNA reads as TGTGCCAGCAGTTTAGGTACCGACAGGGAGGGTGGTGAGCAGTTCTTC. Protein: CASSLGTDREGGEQFF.